The 21 T cell receptor beta chains in this list originate from one sample, sequenced in a study of cytomegalovirus exposure and HLA in healthy donors. The study ran its PCR with 60 Vbeta and 13 Jbeta primers. The protocol was immunoSEQ multiplex PCR, while the TCRdb copy is restricted to in-frame clones and leaves out a portion. The table records around 190,000 clones, about 88% of them present only once. The sequenced sample was PBMCs. The receptors originated from a woman aged 30 to 39 in good health and CMV-seronegative.

The rearrangement uses TRBV27 and TRBJ1-1; perhaps TRBD1 as D (5 bases). Germline assignment: CDR1 MNHEY and CDR2 SMNVEV (reference sequence). V gave up 3 bases and J gave up 4 bases, with 18 bases separating them. CDR3 size: 16 residues. CDR3: CASSFRWGRSRTEAFF. CDR3 DNA: TGTGCCAGCAGTTTCCGTTGGGGGAGGTCGCGCACTGAAGCTTTCTTT.

The V and J genes are TRBV29-1 and TRBJ2-7, with TRBD2 as a possible D gene (5 bases). This CDR3 is built from 14 residues. V was shortened by 4 bases and J by 5 bases, with 18 bases between the two germline ends. Germline V lookup: CDR1 SQVTM, CDR2 ANQGSEA. The CDR3 bases are TGCAGCGTTGTAGGAACCCGGGGTAAGGACGAGCAGTACTTC. Its protein product is CSVVGTRGKDEQYF.

V usage is TRBV11-2 and J usage is TRBJ2-7; 8 bases align to TRBD1. CDR1 and CDR2 from the germline V gene are SGHAT and FQNNGV. This CDR3 spans 15 amino acids. Unmatched junction bases numbered 12, after V lost 5 bases and J lost 6 bases. CDR3 sequence: CASSHAGAGGVEQYF. DNA of the CDR3: TGTGCCAGCAGCCATGCTGGGGCAGGGGGCGTCGAGCAGTACTTC.

This clone has just a few counts. The chain has TRBV5-1 and TRBJ1-1; 7 positions agree with TRBD1. Germline loops: CDR1 SGHRS, CDR2 YFSETQ. The CDR3 consists of 14 residues. V lost 5 bases and J lost 7; bases outside the gene matches: 11. The CDR3 spells CASSSNSGTVEAFF. Here the CDR3 DNA reads TGCGCCAGCAGTTCTAACTCCGGGACAGTTGAAGCTTTCTTT.

The gene calls are TRBV6-1 and TRBJ1-1, with D tentatively TRBD1 (5 bases). CDR3 length: 14 amino acids. With 5 bases removed from V and 2 bases from J, the gap between germline ends came to 12 bases. Looked up from germline, CDR1 is MNHNS and CDR2 is SASEGT. DNA for the CDR3: TGTGCCAGCAGTAGTGACAGACGTAACACTGAAGCTTTCTTT. This codes for CASSSDRRNTEAFF.

The gene calls are TRBV5-6 and TRBJ2-1; D ambiguous. Germline lookup yields CDR1 SGHDT and CDR2 YYEEEE. The length of the CDR3 is 16 residues. Trimming removed 2 bases at V and 1 base at J, with 13 bases between. The CDR3 sequence is CASSLYRRASYNEQFF. The CDR3 nucleotides read TGTGCCAGCAGCTTATACAGACGAGCTTCCTACAATGAGCAGTTCTTC.

The chain couples TRBV4-1 to TRBJ2-3; D uncertain. V gave up 3 bases and J gave up 3 bases, with 10 bases separating them. The CDR3 is 14 residues long. Germline assignment: CDR1 MGHRA and CDR2 YSYEKL. The CDR3 nucleotides are TGCGCCAGCAGCCACCCCAAGCCTACAGATACGCAGTATTTT. The encoded protein is CASSHPKPTDTQYF.

The J gene is TRBJ1-2, the V gene TRBV5-1; 11 bases are a match to TRBD1. The germline CDR1 and CDR2 sequences are SGHRS and YFSETQ. The V gene end was trimmed by 4 bases and the J gene end by 6 bases; junction bases not matched to a gene: 11. The length of the CDR3 is 16 residues. CDR3: CASSLRTGGLTDGYTF. Here the CDR3 DNA reads TGCGCCAGCAGCCTCCGGACAGGGGGCTTAACGGATGGCTACACCTTC.

In this sample, this clone turned up once. The chain links TRBV9 to TRBJ2-3; maybe TRBD2 (8 bases). The V end lost 1 base, the J end lost 0 bases, and 21 bases lay between the germline ends. Per the germline V gene, CDR1 is SGDLS and CDR2 is YYNGEE. The CDR3 sequence is 19 residues long. The CDR3 here is CASSVSGRGLAGSTDTQYF. CDR3 bases: TGTGCCAGCAGCGTATCGGGCAGGGGGTTAGCGGGGAGCACAGATACGCAGTATTTT.

The genes are TRBV13 and TRBJ2-3; weak D call: TRBD2 (6 bases). Trimming took off 3 bases at V and 2 bases at J, with 9 bases between the two ends. The CDR3 sequence is 14 residues long. Looked up from germline, CDR1 is PRHDT and CDR2 is FYEKMQ (reference sequence). The chain's CDR3 is CASSFRLDTDTQYF. The CDR3 coding sequence is TGTGCCAGCAGCTTCCGACTAGACACAGATACGCAGTATTTT.

V is TRBV2 and J is TRBJ2-5, with a possible D match to TRBD2 (5 bases). This CDR3 is 15 amino acids long. Deletions cut 4 bases from V and 4 bases from J, with 16 bases between. Germline V gene sequence: CDR1 SNHLY, CDR2 FYNNEI. The CDR3 region has the DNA TGTGCCAGCAGTGGGACTGCCCAGCGTGGAGAGACCCAGTACTTC. The encoded protein is CASSGTAQRGETQYF.

The chain uses TRBV7-9 and TRBJ2-5, with 7 bases matching TRBD1. The J call may not be correct, given that the DNA end is closer to TRBJ2-7. Germline CDR1 reads SEHNR; CDR2 reads FQNEAQ (reference sequence). The CDR3 has 14 amino acids. The CDR3 protein is CASSPTGSYYEQYF. CDR3 nucleotides: TGTGCCAGCAGCCCGACAGGGAGCTACTACGAGCAGTACTTC.

V usage is TRBV29-1 and J usage is TRBJ1-1; D remains ambiguous. Germline V gene lookup returns CDR1 SQVTM and CDR2 ANQGSEA. This CDR3 is built from 13 residues. V shed 7 bases and J shed 1 base, with 13 bases lying between them. The CDR3 spells CSGWLSPNTEAFF. CDR3 bases: TGCAGCGGGTGGCTGTCGCCGAACACTGAAGCTTTCTTT.

The chain combines TRBV7-8 with TRBJ1-2; D ambiguous. The CDR3 spans 15 residues. V was cut by 5 bases and J by 6 bases, with 19 bases left in between. CDR1 and CDR2 from the germline V gene are SGHVS and FQNEAQ. Here the CDR3 DNA reads TGTGCCAGCAGCGAGCCCGGGAGTGAGGGAAATGGCTACACCTTC. It codes for CASSEPGSEGNGYTF.

The chain's CDR3 is CASSDRGRSYEQYF. CDR3 sequence (DNA): TGTGCCAGTAGTGACAGAGGCCGCTCCTACGAGCAGTACTTC. V is TRBV19 and J is TRBJ2-7, with D tentatively TRBD1 (5 bases). Germline loops: CDR1 LNHDA, CDR2 SQIVND (reference sequence). V gave up 5 bases and J gave up 0 bases, with 11 bases separating them. CDR3 length: 14 residues. Drawing the rest from reference TRBV19 and TRBJ2-7, the complete variable domain is DGGITQSPKYLFRKEGQNVTLSCEQNLNHDAMYWYRQDPGQGLRLIYYSQIVNDFQKGDIAEGYSVSREKKESFPLTVTSAQKNPTAFYLCASSDRGRSYEQYFGPGTRLTVT.

This clone was picked up a small number of times. The rearrangement joins TRBV11-3 to TRBJ2-2, with TRBD2 identical over 10 bases. V dropped 4 bases and J dropped 5; count of bases not matched to a gene: 4. Germline V gives CDR1 SGHNT, CDR2 YENEEA. The CDR3 loop spans 15 amino acids. CDR3 bases: TGTGCCAGCAGCTCTTCGGGACTAGCGACCGGGGAGCTGTTTTTT. Amino acid sequence: CASSSSGLATGELFF.

This chain uses TRBV5-1 with TRBJ2-1; 11 bases map to TRBD2. CDR1 SGHRS and CDR2 YFSETQ come from the germline V gene. Trimming removed 5 bases from V and 3 bases from J; junction bases left unmatched: 16. The CDR3 runs 19 residues. Here the CDR3 reads CASRQTSGVTTRNYNEQFF. The CDR3, as DNA: TGCGCCAGCAGACAGACTAGCGGGGTGACTACAAGGAACTACAATGAGCAGTTCTTC.

V usage is TRBV5-5 and J usage is TRBJ1-1; D unclear. The CDR3 length is 13 residues. V was cut by 0 bases and J by 1 base, with 4 bases left in between. Germline V gene lookup returns CDR1 SGHKS and CDR2 YYEKEE (reference sequence). The DNA for the CDR3 is TGTGCCAGCAGCTTGGGAGGGAACACTGAAGCTTTCTTT. This encodes CASSLGGNTEAFF.

V gene TRBV2 combines with J gene TRBJ1-2, with a tentative D call TRBD1 (5 bases). Germline loops: CDR1 SNHLY, CDR2 FYNNEI. Trimming took 2 bases from V and 6 from J, leaving 13 bases between them. The CDR3 contains 14 residues. CDR3 DNA sequence: TGTGCCAGCAGTGAACTGTTCGGGACTCATGGCTACACCTTC. It specifies CASSELFGTHGYTF.

The chain recombines TRBV5-4 with TRBJ2-5, with unresolved D. V lost 4 bases and J lost 0, with 10 bases in between. Germline-derived CDR1 and CDR2 are SGHNT and YYREEE (reference sequence). This CDR3 contains 14 residues. The CDR3 region is CASSPLSYQETQYF. The CDR3 coding sequence is TGTGCCAGCAGCCCCCTTAGCTACCAAGAGACCCAGTACTTC.

This clone was observed a handful of times. The rearrangement links TRBV5-6 to TRBJ2-7; the match to TRBD1 covers 7 bases. J gave up 6 bases and V 4 bases, and 7 bases lay outside the gene matches. The CDR3 runs to 13 residues. CDR1 and CDR2 (germline): SGHDT, YYEEEE. CDR3 amino acids: CASSTGQLLEQYF. DNA for the CDR3: TGTGCCAGCAGCACGGGACAGCTACTCGAGCAGTACTTC.